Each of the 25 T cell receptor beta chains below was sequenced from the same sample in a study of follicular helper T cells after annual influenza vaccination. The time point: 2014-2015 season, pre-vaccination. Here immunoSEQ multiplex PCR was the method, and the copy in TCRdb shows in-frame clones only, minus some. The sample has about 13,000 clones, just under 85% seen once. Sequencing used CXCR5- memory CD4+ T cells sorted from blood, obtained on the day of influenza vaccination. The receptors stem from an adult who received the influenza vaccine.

CDR3 loop: CASTTSGGAGEQFF. In nucleotides, the CDR3 is TGCGCCAGCACGACTAGCGGGGGGGCGGGTGAGCAGTTCTTC. The V and J genes are TRBV10-2 and TRBJ2-1, with 14 positions matching TRBD2. V gave up 7 bases and J gave up 9 bases; unmatched junction bases: 5. The CDR3 sequence is 14 residues long. Per the germline V gene, CDR1 is WSHSY and CDR2 is SAAADI.

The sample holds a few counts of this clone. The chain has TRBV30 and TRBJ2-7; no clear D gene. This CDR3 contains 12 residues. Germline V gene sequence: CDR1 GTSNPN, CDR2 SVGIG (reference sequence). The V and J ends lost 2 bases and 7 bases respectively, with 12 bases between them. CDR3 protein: CAWSPMMGEQYF. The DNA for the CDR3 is TGTGCCTGGAGTCCGATGATGGGAGAGCAGTACTTC.

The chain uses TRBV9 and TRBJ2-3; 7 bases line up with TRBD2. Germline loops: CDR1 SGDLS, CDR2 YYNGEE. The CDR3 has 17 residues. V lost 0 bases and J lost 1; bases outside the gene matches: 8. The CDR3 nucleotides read TGTGCCAGCAGCGTAGGGAGGGGCGGGGGACGCACAGATACGCAGTATTTT. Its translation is CASSVGRGGGRTDTQYF.

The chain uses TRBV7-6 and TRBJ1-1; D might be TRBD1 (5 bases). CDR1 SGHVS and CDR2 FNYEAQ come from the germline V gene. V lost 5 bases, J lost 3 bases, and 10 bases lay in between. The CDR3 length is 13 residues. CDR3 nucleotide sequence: TGTGCCAGCAGCACGGGACGGCACACTGAAGCTTTCTTT. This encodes CASSTGRHTEAFF.

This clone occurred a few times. Here the CDR3 DNA reads TGTGCCAGCAGCTGGACAGTTTCCTACGAGCAGTACTTC. Translation gives CASSWTVSYEQYF. This sequence joins TRBV7-8 and TRBJ2-7, with D perhaps TRBD1 (6 bases). Germline lookup yields CDR1 SGHVS and CDR2 FQNEAQ. This CDR3 has 13 amino acids. The V and J ends lost 4 bases and 1 base respectively, with 8 bases between them. The complete variable domain, with remaining parts taken from reference TRBV7-8 and TRBJ2-7, reads GAGVSQSPRYKVAKRGQDVALRCDPISGHVSLFWYQQALGQGPEFLTYFQNEAQLDKSGLPSDRFFAERPEGSVSTLKIQRTQQEDSAVYLCASSWTVSYEQYFGPGTRLTVT.

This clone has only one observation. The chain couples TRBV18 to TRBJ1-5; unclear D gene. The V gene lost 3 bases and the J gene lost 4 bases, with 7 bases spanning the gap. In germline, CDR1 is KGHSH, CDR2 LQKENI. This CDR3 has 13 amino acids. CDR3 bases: TGTGCCAGCTCACCCTCGGAAAATCAGCCCCAGCATTTT. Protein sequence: CASSPSENQPQHF.

DNA of the CDR3: TGTGCCAGCAGTCCCCGCGGGGGCGGTGAGACCCAGTACTTC. Translated: CASSPRGGGETQYF. The chain couples TRBV28 to TRBJ2-5, with a tentative D call TRBD2 (7 bases). V lost 5 bases, J lost 5 bases, and 15 bases lay in between. Looked up from germline, CDR1 is MDHEN and CDR2 is SYDVKM. This CDR3 contains 14 residues.

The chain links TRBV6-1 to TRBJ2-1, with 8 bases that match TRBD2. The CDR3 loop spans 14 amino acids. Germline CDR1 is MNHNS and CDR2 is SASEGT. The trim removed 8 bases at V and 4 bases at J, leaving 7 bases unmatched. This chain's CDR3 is CASSSAGDYNEQFF. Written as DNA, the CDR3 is TGTGCCAGCTCTTCAGCGGGGGATTACAATGAGCAGTTCTTC.

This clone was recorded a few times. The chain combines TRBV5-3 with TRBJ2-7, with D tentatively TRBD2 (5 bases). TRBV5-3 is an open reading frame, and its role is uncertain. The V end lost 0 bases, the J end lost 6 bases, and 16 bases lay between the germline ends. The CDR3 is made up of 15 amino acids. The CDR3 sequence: CARSLVVRERAEQYF. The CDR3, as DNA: TGTGCCAGAAGCTTGGTAGTGAGAGAGAGGGCCGAGCAGTACTTC.

The CDR3 nucleotides read TGCAGCGTTGCGCAGGGACTAGCGGGGGGGCAAGATACGCAGTATTTT. Amino acid sequence: CSVAQGLAGGQDTQYF. The chain combines TRBV29-1 with TRBJ2-3; 16 bases line up with TRBD2. The CDR3 is 16 amino acids. Germline V gene sequence: CDR1 SQVTM, CDR2 ANQGSEA. Trimming removed 4 bases from V and 5 bases from J; junction bases left unmatched: 6.

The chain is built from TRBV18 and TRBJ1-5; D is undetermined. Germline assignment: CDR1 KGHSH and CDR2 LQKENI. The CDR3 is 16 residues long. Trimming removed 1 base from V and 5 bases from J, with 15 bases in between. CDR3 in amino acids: CASSPRETGVHQPQHF. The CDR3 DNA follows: TGTGCCAGCTCACCACGGGAAACGGGCGTTCATCAGCCCCAGCATTTT.

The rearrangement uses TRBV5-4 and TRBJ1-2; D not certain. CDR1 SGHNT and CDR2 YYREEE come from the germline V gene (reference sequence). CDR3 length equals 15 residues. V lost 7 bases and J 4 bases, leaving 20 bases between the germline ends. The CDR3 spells CASAQRPGKTYGYTF. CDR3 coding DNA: TGTGCCAGCGCGCAACGTCCAGGAAAGACCTATGGCTACACCTTC.

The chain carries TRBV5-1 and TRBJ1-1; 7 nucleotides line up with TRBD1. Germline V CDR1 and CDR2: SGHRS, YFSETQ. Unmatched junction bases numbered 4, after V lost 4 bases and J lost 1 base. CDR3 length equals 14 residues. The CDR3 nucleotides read TGCGCCAGCAGCGCGGGACAGCAGAACACTGAAGCTTTCTTT. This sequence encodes CASSAGQQNTEAFF.

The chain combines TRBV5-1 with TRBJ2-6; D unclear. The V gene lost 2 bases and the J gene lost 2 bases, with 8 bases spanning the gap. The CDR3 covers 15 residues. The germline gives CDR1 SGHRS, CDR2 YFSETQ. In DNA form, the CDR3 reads TGCGCCAGCAGCTTCGGCTCGGCTGGGGCCAACGTCCTGACTTTC. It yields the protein CASSFGSAGANVLTF.

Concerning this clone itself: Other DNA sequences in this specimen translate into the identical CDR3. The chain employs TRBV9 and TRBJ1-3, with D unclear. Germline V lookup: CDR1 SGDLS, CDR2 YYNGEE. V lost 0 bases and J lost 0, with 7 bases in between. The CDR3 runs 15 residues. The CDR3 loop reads CASSVVPGSGNTIYF. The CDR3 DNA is TGTGCCAGCAGCGTAGTTCCAGGCTCTGGAAACACCATATATTTT.

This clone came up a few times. Written as DNA, the CDR3 is TGTGCCAGCACCGAAGGGGGGTTGTGGTCACCCCTCCACTTT. It is translated as CASTEGGLWSPLHF. V is TRBV6-5 and J is TRBJ1-6, with D perhaps TRBD1 (6 bases). V shed 7 bases and J shed 10 bases, with 17 bases lying between them. Germline V gene data show CDR1 as MNHEY and CDR2 as SVGAGI. The CDR3 is 14 residues long.

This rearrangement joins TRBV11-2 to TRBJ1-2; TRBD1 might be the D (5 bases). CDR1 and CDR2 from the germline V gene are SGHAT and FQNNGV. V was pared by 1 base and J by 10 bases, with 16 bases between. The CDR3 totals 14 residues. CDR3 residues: CASSLVPRVGAYTF. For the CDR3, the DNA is TGTGCCAGCAGCTTAGTCCCCCGGGTTGGGGCCTACACCTTC.

CDR3 loop: CATRPSGVFYEQYF. CDR3 nucleotide sequence: TGTGCTACGAGGCCTAGCGGGGTTTTCTACGAGCAGTACTTC. J is TRBJ2-7 and V is TRBV6-5; TRBD2 aligns across 9 bases. Per the germline V gene, CDR1 is MNHEY and CDR2 is SVGAGI. The CDR3 totals 14 residues.

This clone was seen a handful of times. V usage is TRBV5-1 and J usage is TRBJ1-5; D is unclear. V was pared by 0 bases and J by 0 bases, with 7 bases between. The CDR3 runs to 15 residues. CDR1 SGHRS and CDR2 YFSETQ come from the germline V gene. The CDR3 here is CASSLVTGSNQPQHF. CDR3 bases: TGCGCCAGCAGCTTGGTCACCGGTAGCAATCAGCCCCAGCATTTT.

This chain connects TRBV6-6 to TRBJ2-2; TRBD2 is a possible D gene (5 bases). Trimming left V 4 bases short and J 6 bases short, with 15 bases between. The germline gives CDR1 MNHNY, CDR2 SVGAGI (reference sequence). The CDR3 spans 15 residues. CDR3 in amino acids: CASSFVSRVSGELFF. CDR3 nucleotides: TGTGCCAGCAGTTTCGTATCGAGGGTATCCGGGGAGCTGTTTTTT.

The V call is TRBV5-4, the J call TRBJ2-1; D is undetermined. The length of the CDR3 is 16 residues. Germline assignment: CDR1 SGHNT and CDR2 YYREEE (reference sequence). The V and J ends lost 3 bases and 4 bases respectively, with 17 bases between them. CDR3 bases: TGTGCCAGCAGCTCCCTAATACCGACTGGATACAATGAGCAGTTCTTC. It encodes CASSSLIPTGYNEQFF.

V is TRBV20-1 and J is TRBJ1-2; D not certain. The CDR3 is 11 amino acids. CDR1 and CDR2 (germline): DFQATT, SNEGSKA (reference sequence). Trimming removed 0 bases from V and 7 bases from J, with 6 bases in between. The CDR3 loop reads CSARDRVGYTF. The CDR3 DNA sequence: TGCAGTGCTAGAGATAGAGTTGGCTACACCTTC.

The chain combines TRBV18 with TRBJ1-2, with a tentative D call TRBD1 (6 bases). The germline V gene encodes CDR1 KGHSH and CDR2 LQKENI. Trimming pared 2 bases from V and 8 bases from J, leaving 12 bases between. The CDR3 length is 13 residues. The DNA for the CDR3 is TGTGCCAGCTCACCAGTGGCAGGGGAGGGCTACACCTTC. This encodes CASSPVAGEGYTF.

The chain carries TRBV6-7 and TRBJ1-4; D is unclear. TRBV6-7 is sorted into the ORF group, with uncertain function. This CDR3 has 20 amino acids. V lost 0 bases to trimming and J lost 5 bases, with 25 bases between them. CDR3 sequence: CASSYSVPTWEAPSNEKLFF. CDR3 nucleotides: TGTGCCAGCAGTTACTCGGTTCCCACCTGGGAGGCCCCTTCAAATGAAAAACTGTTTTTT.

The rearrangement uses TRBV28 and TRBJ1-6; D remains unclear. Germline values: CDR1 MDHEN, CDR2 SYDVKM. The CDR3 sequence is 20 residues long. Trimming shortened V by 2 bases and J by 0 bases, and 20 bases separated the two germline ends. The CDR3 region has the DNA TGTGCCAGCAGTTTAAGGGCTGGTCGTGCCATGACCTCCTATAATTCACCCCTCCACTTT. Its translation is CASSLRAGRAMTSYNSPLHF.